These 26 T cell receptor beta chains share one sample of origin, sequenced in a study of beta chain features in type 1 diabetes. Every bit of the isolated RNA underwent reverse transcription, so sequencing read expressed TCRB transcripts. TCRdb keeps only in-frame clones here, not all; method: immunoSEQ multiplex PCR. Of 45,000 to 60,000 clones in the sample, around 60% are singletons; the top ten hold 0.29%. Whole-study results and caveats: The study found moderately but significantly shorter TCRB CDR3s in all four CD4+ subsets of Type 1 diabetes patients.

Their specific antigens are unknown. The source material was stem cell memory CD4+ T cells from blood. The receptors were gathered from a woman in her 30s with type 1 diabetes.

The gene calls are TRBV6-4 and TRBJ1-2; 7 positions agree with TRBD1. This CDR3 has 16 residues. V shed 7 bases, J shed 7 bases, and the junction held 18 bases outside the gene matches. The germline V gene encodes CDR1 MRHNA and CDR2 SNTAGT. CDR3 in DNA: TGTGCCAGCACCGGGGGGGACAGCAAGTCCCTATGTGGCTACACCTTC. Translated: CASTGGDSKSLCGYTF.

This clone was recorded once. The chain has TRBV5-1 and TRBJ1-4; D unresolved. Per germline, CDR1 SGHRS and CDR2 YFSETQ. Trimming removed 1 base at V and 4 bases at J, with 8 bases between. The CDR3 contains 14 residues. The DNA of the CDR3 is TGCGCCAGCAGCTTGAGCGGCTATAATGAAAAACTGTTTTTT. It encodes CASSLSGYNEKLFF.

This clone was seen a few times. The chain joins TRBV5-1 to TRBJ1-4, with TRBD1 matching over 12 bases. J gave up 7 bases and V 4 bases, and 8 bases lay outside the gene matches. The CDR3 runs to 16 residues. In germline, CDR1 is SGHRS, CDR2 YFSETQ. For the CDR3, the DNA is TGCGCCAGCAGCATTGGGACAGGGGGCGATATTGAAAAACTGTTTTTT. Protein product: CASSIGTGGDIEKLFF.

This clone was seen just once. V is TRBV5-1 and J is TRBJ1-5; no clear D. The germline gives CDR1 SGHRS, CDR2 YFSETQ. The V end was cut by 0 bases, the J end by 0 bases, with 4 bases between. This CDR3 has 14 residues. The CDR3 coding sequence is TGCGCCAGCAGCTTGGGCTATAGCAATCAGCCCCAGCATTTT. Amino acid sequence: CASSLGYSNQPQHF.

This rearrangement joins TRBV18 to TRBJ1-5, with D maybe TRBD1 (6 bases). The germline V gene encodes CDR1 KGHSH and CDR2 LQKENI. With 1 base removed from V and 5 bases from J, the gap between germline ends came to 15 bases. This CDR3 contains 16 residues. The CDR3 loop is CASSPQHTGSDQPQHF. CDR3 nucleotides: TGTGCCAGCTCACCACAACACACAGGGTCTGATCAGCCCCAGCATTTT.

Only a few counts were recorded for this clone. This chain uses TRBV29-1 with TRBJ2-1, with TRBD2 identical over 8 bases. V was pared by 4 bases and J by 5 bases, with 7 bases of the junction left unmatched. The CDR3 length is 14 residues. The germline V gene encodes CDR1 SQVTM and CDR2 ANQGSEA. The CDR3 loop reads CSVVQSGSDNEQFF. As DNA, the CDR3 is TGCAGCGTTGTACAGAGCGGGAGCGACAATGAGCAGTTCTTC.

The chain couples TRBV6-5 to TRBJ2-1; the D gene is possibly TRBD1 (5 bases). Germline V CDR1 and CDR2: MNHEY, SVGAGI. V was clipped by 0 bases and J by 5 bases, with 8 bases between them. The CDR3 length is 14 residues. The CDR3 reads CASSYSGANNEQFF. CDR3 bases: TGTGCCAGCAGTTACTCTGGGGCTAACAATGAGCAGTTCTTC.

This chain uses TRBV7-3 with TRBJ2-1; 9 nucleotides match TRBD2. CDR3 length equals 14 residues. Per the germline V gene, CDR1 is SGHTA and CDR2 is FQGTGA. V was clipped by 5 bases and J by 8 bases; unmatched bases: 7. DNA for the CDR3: TGTGCCAGCAGCCCTAGACTAGCGGTTGATGAGCAGTTCTTC. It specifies CASSPRLAVDEQFF.

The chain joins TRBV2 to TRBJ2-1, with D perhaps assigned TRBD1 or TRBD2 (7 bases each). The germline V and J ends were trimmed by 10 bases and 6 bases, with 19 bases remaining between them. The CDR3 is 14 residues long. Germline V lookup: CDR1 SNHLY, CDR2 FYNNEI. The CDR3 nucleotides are TGTGCCACCAGGGGGGGCGGGAGTGTCAATGAGCAGTTCTTC. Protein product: CATRGGGSVNEQFF.

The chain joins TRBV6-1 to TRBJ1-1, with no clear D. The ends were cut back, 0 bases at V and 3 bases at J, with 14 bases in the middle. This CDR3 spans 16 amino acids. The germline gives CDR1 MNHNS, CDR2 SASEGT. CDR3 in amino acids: CASSEAISASYTEAFF. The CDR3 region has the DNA TGTGCCAGCAGTGAAGCGATCAGTGCCTCGTACACTGAAGCTTTCTTT.

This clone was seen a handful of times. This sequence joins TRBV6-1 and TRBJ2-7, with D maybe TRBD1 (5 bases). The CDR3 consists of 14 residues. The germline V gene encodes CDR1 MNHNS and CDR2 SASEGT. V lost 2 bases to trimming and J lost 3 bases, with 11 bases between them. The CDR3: CASSEMTAHYEQYF. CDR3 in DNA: TGTGCCAGCAGTGAAATGACAGCCCACTACGAGCAGTACTTC.

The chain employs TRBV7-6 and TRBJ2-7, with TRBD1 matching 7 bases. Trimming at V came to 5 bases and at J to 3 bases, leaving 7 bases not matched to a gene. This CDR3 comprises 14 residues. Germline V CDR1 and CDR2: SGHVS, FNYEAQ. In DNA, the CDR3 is TGTGCCAGCAGCCTTCGACAGGGAAACTACGAGCAGTACTTC. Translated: CASSLRQGNYEQYF.

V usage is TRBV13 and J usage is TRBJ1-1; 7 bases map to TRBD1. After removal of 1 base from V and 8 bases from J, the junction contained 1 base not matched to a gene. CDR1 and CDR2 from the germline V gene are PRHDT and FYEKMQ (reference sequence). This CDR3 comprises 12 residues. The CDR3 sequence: CASSLEGGEAFF. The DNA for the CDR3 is TGTGCCAGCAGCTTAGAAGGGGGCGAAGCTTTCTTT.

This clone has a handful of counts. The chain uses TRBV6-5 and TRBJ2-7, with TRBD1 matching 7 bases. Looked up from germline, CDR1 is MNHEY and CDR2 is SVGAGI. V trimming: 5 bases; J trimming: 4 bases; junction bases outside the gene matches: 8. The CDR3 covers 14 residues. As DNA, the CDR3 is TGTGCCAGCAGTACCTACGGGACAGTTTACGAGCAGTACTTC. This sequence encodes CASSTYGTVYEQYF.

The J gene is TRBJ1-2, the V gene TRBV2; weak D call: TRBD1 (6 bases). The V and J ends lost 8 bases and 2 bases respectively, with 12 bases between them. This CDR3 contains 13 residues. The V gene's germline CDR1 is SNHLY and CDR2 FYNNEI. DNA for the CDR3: TGTGCCAGCCTGCACGGGACAAACTATGGCTACACCTTC. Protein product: CASLHGTNYGYTF.

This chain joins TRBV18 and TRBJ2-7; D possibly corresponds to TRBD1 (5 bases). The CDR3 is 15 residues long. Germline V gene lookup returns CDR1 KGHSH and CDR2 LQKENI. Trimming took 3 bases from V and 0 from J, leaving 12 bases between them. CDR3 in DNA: TGTGCCAGCTCACCGAGACAGTATAGCTCCTACGAGCAGTACTTC. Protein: CASSPRQYSSYEQYF. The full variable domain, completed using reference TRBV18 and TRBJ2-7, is NAGVMQNPRHLVRRRGQEARLRCSPMKGHSHVYWYRQLPEEGLKFMVYLQKENIIDESGMPKERFSAEFPKEGPSILRIQQVVRGDSAAYFCASSPRQYSSYEQYFGPGTRLTVT.

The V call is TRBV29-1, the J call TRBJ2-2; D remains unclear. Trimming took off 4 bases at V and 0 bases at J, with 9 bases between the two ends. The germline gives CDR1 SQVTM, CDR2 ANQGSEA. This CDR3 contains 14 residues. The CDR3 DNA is TGCAGCGTTGGTTGGGCAGCGAACACCGGGGAGCTGTTTTTT. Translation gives CSVGWAANTGELFF.

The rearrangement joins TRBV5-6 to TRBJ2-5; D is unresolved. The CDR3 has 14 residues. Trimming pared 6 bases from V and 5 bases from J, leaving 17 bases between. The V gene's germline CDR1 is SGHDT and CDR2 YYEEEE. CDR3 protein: CASKVSIARETQYF. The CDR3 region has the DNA TGTGCCAGCAAGGTCTCGATAGCAAGGGAGACCCAGTACTTC.

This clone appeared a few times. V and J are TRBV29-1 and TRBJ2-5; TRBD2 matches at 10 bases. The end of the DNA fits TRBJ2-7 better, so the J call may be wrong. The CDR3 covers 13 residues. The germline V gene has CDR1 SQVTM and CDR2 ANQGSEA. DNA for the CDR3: TGCAGCGTCCGACTAGCGGGTCCCTACGAGCAGTACTTC. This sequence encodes CSVRLAGPYEQYF.

As DNA, the CDR3 is TGCGCCAGCAGCCCCGGACTAGCGAACGGGGGTGGGGCCAACGTCCTGACTTTC. Translating it yields CASSPGLANGGGANVLTF. The V and J genes are TRBV4-1 and TRBJ2-6; 9 positions match TRBD2. CDR3 size: 18 residues. Germline assignment: CDR1 MGHRA and CDR2 YSYEKL. The V and J ends lost 4 bases and 3 bases, in that order; junction bases with no gene match: 10.

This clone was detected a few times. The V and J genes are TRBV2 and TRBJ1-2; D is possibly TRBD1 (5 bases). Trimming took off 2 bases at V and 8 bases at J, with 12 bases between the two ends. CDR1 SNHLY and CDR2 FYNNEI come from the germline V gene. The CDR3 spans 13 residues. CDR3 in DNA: TGTGCCAGCAGTGAAACGGCAGGGCGCGGCTACACCTTC. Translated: CASSETAGRGYTF. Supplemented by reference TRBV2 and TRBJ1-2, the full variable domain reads EPEVTQTPSHQVTQMGQEVILRCVPISNHLYFYWYRQILGQKVEFLVSFYNNEISEKSEIFDDQFSVERPDGSNFTLKIRSTKLEDSAMYFCASSETAGRGYTFGSGTRLTVV.

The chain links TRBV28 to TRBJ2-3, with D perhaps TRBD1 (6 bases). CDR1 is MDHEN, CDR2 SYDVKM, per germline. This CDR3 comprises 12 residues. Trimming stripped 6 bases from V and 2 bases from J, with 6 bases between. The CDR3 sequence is CASRGATDTQYF. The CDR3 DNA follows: TGTGCCAGCAGGGGGGCCACAGATACGCAGTATTTT.

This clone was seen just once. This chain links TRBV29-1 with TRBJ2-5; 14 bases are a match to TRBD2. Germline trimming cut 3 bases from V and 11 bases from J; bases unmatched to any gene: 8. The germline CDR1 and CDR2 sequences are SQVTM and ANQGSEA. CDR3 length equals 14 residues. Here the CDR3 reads CSVESTSGRAAQYF. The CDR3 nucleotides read TGCAGCGTTGAGTCGACTAGCGGGAGGGCCGCGCAGTACTTC.

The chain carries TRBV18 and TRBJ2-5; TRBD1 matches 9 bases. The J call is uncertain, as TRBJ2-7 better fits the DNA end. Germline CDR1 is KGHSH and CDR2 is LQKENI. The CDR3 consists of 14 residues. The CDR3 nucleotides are TGTGCCAGCTCACCCCGGGACAGGGACTCCGAGCAGTACTTC. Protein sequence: CASSPRDRDSEQYF.

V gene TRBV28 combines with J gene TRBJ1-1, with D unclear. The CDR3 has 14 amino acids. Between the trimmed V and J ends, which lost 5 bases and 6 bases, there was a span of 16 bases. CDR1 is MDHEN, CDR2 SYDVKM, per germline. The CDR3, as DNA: TGTGCCAGCAGTCTATACTCGGTCCGGGCTGAAGCTTTCTTT. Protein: CASSLYSVRAEAFF.

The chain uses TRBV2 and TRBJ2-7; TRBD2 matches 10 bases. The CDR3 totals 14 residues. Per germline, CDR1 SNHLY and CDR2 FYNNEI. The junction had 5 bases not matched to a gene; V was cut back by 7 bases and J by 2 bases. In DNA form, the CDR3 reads TGTGCCAGCACCGGGACTAGCGTGGCCTACGAGCAGTACTTC. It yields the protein CASTGTSVAYEQYF.